One sample yielded the 17 T cell receptor beta chains listed below, sequenced in a study of blood T cells in healthy people across ages. A J-beta primer mix and a sample-barcoded 5' primer were used in a second PCR of about 6 to 12 cycles. TCRdb ran MiXCR on the 5' RACE reads and lists one entry per CDR3 protein. The sample lists 600,000 to 1,000,000 distinct CDR3 sequences; roughly 25% were seen once. These same records also appear under a second study, on T cells of mothers and their children.

The sample was blood. The receptors stem from a boy between 10 and 17 years old in good health.

This clonotype appeared a few times. The chain employs TRBV28 and TRBJ2-1; 14 nucleotides line up with TRBD2. With V trimmed by 6 bases and J by 9 bases, 10 bases remained unmatched. This CDR3 contains 16 residues. In germline, CDR1 is MDHEN, CDR2 SYDVKM. The chain's CDR3 is CASRPPGLAGVGEQFF. In DNA, the CDR3 is TGTGCCAGCAGACCTCCGGGACTAGCGGGAGTCGGTGAGCAGTTCTTC.

This clonotype was detected only a few times. The chain couples TRBV7-9 to TRBJ1-4; D not certain. V shed 5 bases and J shed 9 bases, with 16 bases lying between them. The CDR3 has 14 residues. Germline V gene lookup returns CDR1 SEHNR and CDR2 FQNEAQ (reference sequence). The CDR3 DNA is TGTGCCAGCAGCCCTGGAATCTCGGGAAAAAAACTGTTTTTT. Translation gives CASSPGISGKKLFF.

The chain joins TRBV20-1 to TRBJ2-3; D unclear. The CDR3 length is 13 residues. Per germline, CDR1 DFQATT and CDR2 SNEGSKA (reference sequence). V shed 0 bases and J shed 11 bases, with 15 bases lying between them. DNA for the CDR3: TGCAGTGCTAGAGATCACGCGGTTGGTGGGCAGTATTTT. Translation gives CSARDHAVGGQYF.

Details on this clonotype: The CDR3 does not end in the conserved phenylalanine or tryptophan, so this is likely a read error. The J gene is TRBJ2-7, the V gene TRBV2; 8 bases line up with TRBD1. In germline, CDR1 is SNHLY, CDR2 FYNNEI. J lost 2 bases, V lost 5 bases, and 8 bases had no gene match. CDR3 length: 15 residues. CDR3 in DNA: TGTGCCAGCAGTTTCCCGGACAGGGCAACCTACGAGCAGTACCTC. It translates to CASSFPDRATYEQYL.

This clonotype was observed at least ten times. This rearrangement joins TRBV28 to TRBJ1-2; D perhaps matches TRBD1 (6 bases). The CDR3 spans 14 residues. Germline CDR1 MDHEN, CDR2 SYDVKM. Trimming stripped 4 bases from V and 5 bases from J, with 14 bases between. CDR3 nucleotide sequence: TGTGCCAGCAGTTCCAATACAGGGTATTATGGCTACACCTTC. It encodes CASSSNTGYYGYTF.

This clonotype appeared a few times. The chain has TRBV4-3 and TRBJ2-4; tentative D call: TRBD2 (7 bases). The CDR3 sequence is 20 residues long. The germline V gene encodes CDR1 LGHNA and CDR2 YSLEER. The ends were cut back, 0 bases at V and 2 bases at J, with 23 bases in the middle. Here the CDR3 reads CASSQEFGPEGRGSKNIQYF. DNA of the CDR3: TGCGCCAGCAGCCAAGAGTTCGGCCCCGAAGGGAGGGGGTCCAAAAACATTCAGTACTTC.

This chain connects TRBV5-1 to TRBJ2-6; D is perhaps TRBD1 (5 bases). CDR1 is SGHRS and CDR2 is YFSETQ in the germline V gene. Trimming took off 0 bases at V and 2 bases at J, with 6 bases between the two ends. The CDR3 consists of 15 residues. The CDR3 sequence is CASSLGQTGANVLTF. DNA of the CDR3: TGCGCCAGCAGCTTGGGACAGACTGGGGCCAACGTCCTGACTTTC.

The sample holds a few counts of this clonotype. This chain links TRBV4-2 with TRBJ2-6; D is undetermined. CDR3 length: 17 amino acids. V was cut by 1 base and J by 2 bases, with 12 bases left in between. Germline V gene data show CDR1 as LGHNA and CDR2 as YNFKEQ. CDR3 sequence reads: CASSQGGWDPGANVLTF. For the CDR3, the DNA is TGTGCCAGCAGCCAAGGTGGTTGGGATCCTGGGGCCAACGTCCTGACTTTC.

This clonotype was seen at least ten times. The rearrangement uses TRBV20-1 and TRBJ2-3; 7 positions agree with TRBD2. With 2 bases clipped from V and 6 bases from J, the junction kept 8 bases outside the gene matches. There are 14 residues in the CDR3. Germline V gene sequence: CDR1 DFQATT, CDR2 SNEGSKA (reference sequence). The CDR3 protein is CSARTAGVGDTQYF. The CDR3 coding sequence is TGCAGTGCTAGAACGGCGGGAGTGGGTGATACGCAGTATTTT.

This clonotype came up a few times. The chain uses TRBV7-2 and TRBJ2-4; D may correspond to TRBD1 or TRBD2 (5 bases each). The CDR3 sequence is 15 residues long. Germline values: CDR1 SGHTA, CDR2 FQGNSA. V shed 5 bases and J shed 8 bases, with 19 bases lying between them. The CDR3 reads CASSPNRGQVDIQYF. Here the CDR3 DNA reads TGTGCCAGCAGCCCCAACCGGGGCCAGGTGGACATTCAGTACTTC.

Points on this clonotype: The junction departs from the called germline gene at one end, perhaps through a read error. This rearrangement joins TRBV27 to TRBJ2-7, with unresolved D. The DNA matches TRBJ2-1 better at its end, which makes the J call doubtful. The CDR3 is made up of 14 amino acids. CDR1 is MNHEY and CDR2 is SMNVEV in the germline V gene (reference sequence). The CDR3, as DNA: TGTGCCAGCAGTTTATCGGGATCCTACAATGCGCAGTTCTTC. Protein product: CASSLSGSYNAQFF.

V usage is TRBV6-5 and J usage is TRBJ2-3; D remains unclear. Deletions cut 5 bases from V and 4 bases from J, with 13 bases between. CDR3 length: 14 residues. Germline V gene sequence: CDR1 MNHEY, CDR2 SVGAGI. CDR3: CASSRTVLADTQYF. CDR3 nucleotide sequence: TGTGCCAGCAGTCGCACGGTTTTAGCAGATACGCAGTATTTT.

Only a few counts were recorded for this clonotype. The chain combines TRBV5-1 with TRBJ2-3; D is tentatively TRBD1 or TRBD2 (5 bases each). The germline V gene has CDR1 SGHRS and CDR2 YFSETQ. The V end was cut by 4 bases, the J end by 2 bases, with 8 bases between. The CDR3 has 13 amino acids. The CDR3 is CASSRDDTDTQYF. The CDR3 DNA reads TGCGCCAGCAGCAGGGACGACACAGATACGCAGTATTTT.

The table lists this clonotype with a few counts. This rearrangement joins TRBV6-2 or TRBV6-3 to TRBJ1-2; D might be TRBD1 (5 bases). The germline V and J ends were trimmed by 5 bases and 7 bases, with 20 bases remaining between them. The CDR3 runs 15 residues. CDR1 is MNHEY and CDR2 is SVGEGT in the germline V gene. DNA for the CDR3: TGTGCCAGCAGTCCCCAGACCACAGGAGTCGGTGGCTACACCTTC. Translated: CASSPQTTGVGGYTF.

This clonotype turned up a few times. J is TRBJ2-7 and V is TRBV7-2; tentatively, D is TRBD2 (5 bases). Germline assignment: CDR1 SGHTA and CDR2 FQGNSA. This CDR3 is 13 amino acids long. The V end lost 6 bases, the J end lost 6 bases, and 15 bases lay between the germline ends. CDR3 sequence reads: CASRGGSSLEQYF. CDR3 sequence (DNA): TGTGCCAGCAGAGGCGGGTCTTCGCTCGAGCAGTACTTC.

This clonotype was picked up a small number of times. The rearrangement uses TRBV5-1 and TRBJ1-4, with no clear D. The CDR3 runs to 16 residues. Deletions cut 2 bases from V and 3 bases from J, with 14 bases between. Germline V gene data show CDR1 as SGHRS and CDR2 as YFSETQ. CDR3 in amino acids: CASSFPSGASNEKLFF. The CDR3 bases are TGCGCCAGCAGCTTCCCCTCCGGCGCGTCTAATGAAAAACTGTTTTTT.

This clonotype was counted a few times. The rearrangement links TRBV2 to TRBJ1-3; 7 bases line up with TRBD1. Germline V gene data show CDR1 as SNHLY and CDR2 as FYNNEI. After removal of 4 bases from V and 0 bases from J, the junction contained 3 bases not matched to a gene. The CDR3 contains 15 residues. DNA of the CDR3: TGTGCCAGCAGTGTCGGGACAGCCTCTGGAAACACCATATATTTT. This sequence encodes CASSVGTASGNTIYF.